One sample yielded the 25 T cell receptor beta chains listed below, sequenced in a study of blood T cell repertoires in COVID-19. This table comes from immunoSEQ multiplex PCR, and its TCRdb copy is limited to in-frame clones, with some not included. The table lists about 180,000 clones, roughly three quarters of them singletons. The sample consisted of peripheral blood. All receptors come from a woman aged 80 or over with COVID-19, enrolled during active disease.

The chain is built from TRBV4-3 and TRBJ1-6; tentatively, D is TRBD1 (5 bases). This CDR3 has 13 residues. V was trimmed by 1 base and J by 10 bases, leaving 8 bases between them. Germline CDR1 is LGHNA and CDR2 is YSLEER. DNA for the CDR3: TGCGCCAGCAGCCAAGGGAGGGACTCACCCCTCCACTTT. This gives the protein CASSQGRDSPLHF.

This clone occurred once. The J gene is TRBJ2-3, the V gene TRBV7-6, with 7 positions matching TRBD1. The CDR3 has 15 residues. Germline assignment: CDR1 SGHVS and CDR2 FNYEAQ. Losses at the gene ends were 2 bases for V and 3 bases for J; bases not matched to a gene: 5. CDR3 sequence: CASSLTTGRTDTQYF. The CDR3 bases are TGTGCCAGCAGCTTAACGACAGGGCGGACAGATACGCAGTATTTT.

The V and J genes are TRBV5-1 and TRBJ2-3; D gene unclear. The V gene's germline CDR1 is SGHRS and CDR2 YFSETQ. CDR3 length: 14 amino acids. V lost 0 bases, J lost 5 bases, and 10 bases lay in between. The CDR3 sequence: CASSLAPPGDTQYF. CDR3 sequence (DNA): TGCGCCAGCAGCTTGGCTCCGCCAGGAGATACGCAGTATTTT.

The gene calls are TRBV27 and TRBJ2-5; 11 bases match TRBD2. The J segment lost 5 bases and the V segment lost 5 bases, leaving 13 bases of the junction unmatched. Looked up from germline, CDR1 is MNHEY and CDR2 is SMNVEV (reference sequence). CDR3 length: 17 amino acids. DNA for the CDR3: TGTGCCAGCAGTCCTCTCCTAGCGGGGGGTTATCAGGAGACCCAGTACTTC. Its protein is CASSPLLAGGYQETQYF.

The gene calls are TRBV2 and TRBJ1-2; D gene ambiguous. The V gene lost 4 bases and the J gene lost 6 bases, with 12 bases spanning the gap. The CDR3 loop spans 13 amino acids. Per the germline V gene, CDR1 is SNHLY and CDR2 is FYNNEI. CDR3 bases: TGTGCCAGCAGTGTCGCCCGAGCCGATGGCTACACCTTC. It yields the protein CASSVARADGYTF.

The J gene is TRBJ2-3, the V gene TRBV18; D remains ambiguous. V was pared by 1 base and J by 0 bases, with 5 bases between. This CDR3 is 14 amino acids long. Germline V CDR1 and CDR2: KGHSH, LQKENI. CDR3 residues: CASSPRRSTDTQYF. DNA of the CDR3: TGTGCCAGCTCACCACGGCGGAGCACAGATACGCAGTATTTT. The complete variable domain, with remaining parts taken from reference TRBV18 and TRBJ2-3, reads NAGVMQNPRHLVRRRGQEARLRCSPMKGHSHVYWYRQLPEEGLKFMVYLQKENIIDESGMPKERFSAEFPKEGPSILRIQQVVRGDSAAYFCASSPRRSTDTQYFGPGTRLTVL.

The genes are TRBV4-2 and TRBJ2-7, with 12 positions matching TRBD2. Germline values: CDR1 LGHNA, CDR2 YNFKEQ. Trimming took 0 bases from V and 6 from J; bases not matched to a gene: 6. This CDR3 has 16 residues. CDR3 region: CASSQDRLAGGREQYF. The CDR3 nucleotides read TGTGCCAGCAGCCAAGATCGCCTAGCGGGAGGGCGCGAGCAGTACTTC.

The V call is TRBV4-2, the J call TRBJ1-2, with 8 bases matching TRBD1. Germline values: CDR1 LGHNA, CDR2 YNFKEQ. This CDR3 has 16 amino acids. The J segment lost 4 bases and the V segment lost 0 bases, leaving 7 bases of the junction unmatched. The CDR3 loop reads CASSQDPDREVYGYTF. The CDR3 DNA reads TGTGCCAGCAGCCAAGATCCGGACAGGGAGGTCTATGGCTACACCTTC.

This sequence joins TRBV6-4 and TRBJ2-1; D gene uncertain. V was trimmed by 6 bases and J by 7 bases, leaving 16 bases between them. Germline loops: CDR1 MRHNA, CDR2 SNTAGT. The CDR3 consists of 14 residues. CDR3 sequence: CASRRSGNDNEQFF. The CDR3 DNA follows: TGTGCCAGCAGACGGTCTGGTAATGATAATGAGCAGTTCTTC.

V and J are TRBV10-3 and TRBJ2-3; possible D gene TRBD1, 5 bases. V gave up 4 bases and J gave up 4 bases, with 12 bases separating them. Germline V gives CDR1 ENHRY, CDR2 SYGVKD. This CDR3 comprises 14 residues. In nucleotides, the CDR3 is TGTGCCATCAGTGGGAGCAGGGCGGCAGATACGCAGTATTTT. Amino acids: CAISGSRAADTQYF.

This chain connects TRBV29-1 to TRBJ1-5; 7 positions match TRBD1. V trimming: 6 bases; J trimming: 5 bases; junction bases outside the gene matches: 7. The CDR3 runs to 13 residues. From germline, CDR1 is SQVTM and CDR2 ANQGSEA. CDR3 region: CSVAQGEDQPQHF. Here the CDR3 DNA reads TGCAGCGTCGCTCAGGGGGAGGATCAGCCCCAGCATTTT.

V is TRBV4-2 and J is TRBJ2-7, with D possibly matching TRBD2 (6 bases). Between the trimmed V and J ends, which lost 4 bases and 4 bases, there was a span of 20 bases. The CDR3 is 16 residues long. Germline V gene data show CDR1 as LGHNA and CDR2 as YNFKEQ. The CDR3: CASSPNVGLLLYEQYF. The CDR3 coding sequence is TGTGCCAGCAGCCCTAACGTGGGACTCCTTCTTTACGAGCAGTACTTC.

The V and J genes are TRBV6-5 and TRBJ2-5, with 8 nucleotides matching TRBD2. The CDR3 sequence is 13 residues long. V shed 11 bases and J 1 base; nucleotides not matched to a gene: 6. From germline, CDR1 is MNHEY and CDR2 SVGAGI. The CDR3 DNA sequence: TGTGCCTCCGGAGCGGGGGTCCAAGAGACCCAGTACTTC. It translates to CASGAGVQETQYF.

This chain connects TRBV28 to TRBJ2-3; D perhaps matches TRBD2 (5 bases). The length of the CDR3 is 16 residues. Germline CDR1 reads MDHEN; CDR2 reads SYDVKM. V was pared by 5 bases and J by 4 bases, with 19 bases between. The CDR3, as DNA: TGTGCCAGCAGTACACCGGGGTTTAGAACGCCAGATACGCAGTATTTT. This codes for CASSTPGFRTPDTQYF.

J is TRBJ2-3 and V is TRBV4-2; TRBD1 matches at 9 bases. Trimming cost V 2 bases and J 0 bases; bases outside gene matches: 3. The CDR3 is 16 residues long. The germline V gene has CDR1 LGHNA and CDR2 YNFKEQ. Here the CDR3 DNA reads TGTGCCAGCAGCCAAAGGACAGGGGCTAGCACAGATACGCAGTATTTT. Its translation is CASSQRTGASTDTQYF.

Only a few counts were recorded for this clone. This sequence joins TRBV6-6 and TRBJ2-7, with D perhaps TRBD1 (5 bases). The CDR3 spans 13 residues. CDR1 is MNHNY, CDR2 SVGAGI, per germline (reference sequence). Trimming left V 5 bases short and J 1 base short, with 9 bases between. CDR3 nucleotide sequence: TGTGCCAGCAGTAGACAGATTTCCTACGAGCAGTACTTC. Protein sequence: CASSRQISYEQYF.

The gene calls are TRBV28 and TRBJ2-7; TRBD2 matches 12 bases. Germline CDR1 is MDHEN and CDR2 is SYDVKM. This CDR3 is built from 15 residues. J lost 5 bases, V lost 6 bases, and 8 bases had no gene match. The CDR3: CASRSRTSGVDEQYF. As DNA, the CDR3 is TGTGCCAGCAGGTCTCGGACTAGCGGGGTAGACGAGCAGTACTTC.

The chain links TRBV12-3 or TRBV12-4 to TRBJ2-2; D is possibly TRBD1 (5 bases). The CDR3 contains 13 residues. Trimming pared 1 base from V and 6 bases from J, leaving 6 bases between. This CDR3 reads CASSLVGAGELFF. The CDR3, as DNA: TGTGCCAGCAGTTTAGTAGGGGCCGGGGAGCTGTTTTTT.

This clone was detected a few times. The V and J genes are TRBV6-4 and TRBJ1-1, with D possibly being TRBD1 (6 bases). The V end was cut by 2 bases, the J end by 1 base, with 8 bases between. CDR1 is MRHNA, CDR2 SNTAGT, per germline. This CDR3 region has 14 residues. In DNA, the CDR3 is TGTGCCAGCAGTGACACGGACAGGAACACTGAAGCTTTCTTT. Its translation: CASSDTDRNTEAFF.

The J gene is TRBJ1-4, the V gene TRBV28, with TRBD1 matching over 8 bases. J lost 9 bases, V lost 4 bases, and 7 bases had no gene match. The germline gives CDR1 MDHEN, CDR2 SYDVKM. The CDR3 has 14 residues. The CDR3 region is CASSSQQGEKKLFF. Written as DNA, the CDR3 is TGTGCCAGCAGTTCGCAACAGGGGGAGAAAAAACTGTTTTTT.

V and J are TRBV25-1 and TRBJ1-2; no clear D. The ends were cut back, 5 bases at V and 1 base at J, with 2 bases in the middle. The germline gives CDR1 MGHDK, CDR2 SYGVNS. The CDR3 spans 11 residues. The DNA for the CDR3 is TGTGCCAGCAGTCGTAACTATGGCTACACCTTC. Amino acids: CASSRNYGYTF.

V is TRBV19 and J is TRBJ2-7; D is unclear. CDR1 and CDR2 (germline): LNHDA, SQIVND (reference sequence). The CDR3 loop spans 11 amino acids. Between the trimmed V and J ends, which lost 3 bases and 5 bases, there was a span of 5 bases. The chain's CDR3 is CASSMENEQYF. The CDR3 DNA sequence: TGTGCCAGTAGTATGGAGAACGAGCAGTACTTC.

The chain joins TRBV10-3 to TRBJ2-3; TRBD2 matches at 7 bases. J lost 2 bases, V lost 11 bases, and 16 bases had no gene match. Germline V gene sequence: CDR1 ENHRY, CDR2 SYGVKD. The CDR3 extends over 16 amino acids. CDR3 nucleotide sequence: TGTGCCTTAAGCCTGACTAGCAGCTCTCCCACAGATACGCAGTATTTT. Translation gives CALSLTSSSPTDTQYF.

This clone was detected a few times. The chain is built from TRBV5-1 and TRBJ2-2; D is perhaps TRBD2 (6 bases). V lost 5 bases to trimming and J lost 2 bases, with 13 bases between them. The germline CDR1 and CDR2 sequences are SGHRS and YFSETQ. This CDR3 has 15 amino acids. The DNA of the CDR3 is TGCGCCAGCAGTCTGGATAGCGGTAACACCGGGGAGCTGTTTTTT. Translation: CASSLDSGNTGELFF.

The V and J genes are TRBV2 and TRBJ1-4; 7 bases map to TRBD1. Germline V gene data show CDR1 as SNHLY and CDR2 as FYNNEI. The CDR3 spans 13 residues. The junction had 3 bases not matched to a gene; V was cut back by 6 bases and J by 5 bases. In DNA, the CDR3 is TGTGCCAGCAGGGGACAGCTAAATGAAAAACTGTTTTTT. It codes for CASRGQLNEKLFF.